This T cell receptor beta chain comes out of a study of T cell responses to AZD1222 COVID-19 vaccine. The study, taken as a whole, reports: The donors showed a predominance of white British ancestry and of females, with possible underestimation of clonal diversity. Repertoires in all cases were sampled only once the peak T cell response had passed.

With respect to this clone: Its antigen is not known. One end of the junction does not line up with germline, which may come from a read error.

Germline V lookup: CDR1 SSHAT, CDR2 FNYEAQ (reference sequence). The CDR3 is 15 amino acids. Profiled with immunoSEQ multiplex PCR; TCRdb holds only in-frame clones, not every one. Here the sample spans tens of thousands of clones, roughly 80% being singletons. Second-dose schedules of about 4 or about 12 weeks were combined. Source: peripheral blood, taken 28 days after the second AZD1222 dose. The V and J genes are TRBV7-7 and TRBJ1-1; a weak D match, TRBD1 (5 bases). The sequence was obtained from an adult who received the AZD1222 COVID-19 vaccine. The CDR3 is CASSATGVGDLEAFF. The DNA of the CDR3 is TGTGCTAGCAGCGCTACTGGGGTTGGGGACCTAGAAGCTTTCTTT.